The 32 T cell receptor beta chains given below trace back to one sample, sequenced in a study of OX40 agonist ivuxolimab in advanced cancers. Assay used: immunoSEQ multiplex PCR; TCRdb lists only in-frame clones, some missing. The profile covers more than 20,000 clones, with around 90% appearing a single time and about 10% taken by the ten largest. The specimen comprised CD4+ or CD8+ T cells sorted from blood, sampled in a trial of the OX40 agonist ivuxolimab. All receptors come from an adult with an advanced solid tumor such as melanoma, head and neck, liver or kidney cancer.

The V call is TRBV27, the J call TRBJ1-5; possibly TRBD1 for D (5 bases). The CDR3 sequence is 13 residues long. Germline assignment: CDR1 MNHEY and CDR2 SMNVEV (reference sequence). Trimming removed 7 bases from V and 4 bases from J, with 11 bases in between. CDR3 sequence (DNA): TGTGCCAGCAAATTTCGGGGGAATCAGCCCCAGCATTTT. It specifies CASKFRGNQPQHF.

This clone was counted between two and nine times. CDR3 nucleotides: TGTGCCAGTAGTATAGATCCTCTAGCTGAAGCTTTCTTT. It specifies CASSIDPLAEAFF. The V gene is TRBV19, the J gene TRBJ1-1; no reliable D call. Trimming left V 0 bases short and J 6 bases short, with 8 bases between. This CDR3 region has 13 residues. Looked up from germline, CDR1 is LNHDA and CDR2 is SQIVND (reference sequence).

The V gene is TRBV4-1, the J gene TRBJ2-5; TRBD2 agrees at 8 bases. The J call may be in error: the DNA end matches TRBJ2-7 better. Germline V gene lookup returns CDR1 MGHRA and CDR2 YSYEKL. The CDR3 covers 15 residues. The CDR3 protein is CASSQGSGAHYEQYF. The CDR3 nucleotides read TGCGCCAGCAGCCAAGGTAGCGGGGCACACTACGAGCAGTACTTC.

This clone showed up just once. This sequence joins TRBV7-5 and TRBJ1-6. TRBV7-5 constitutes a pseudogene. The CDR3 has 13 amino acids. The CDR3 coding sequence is TGTGTCAGAAGCTACCGGGCCAATTCACCCCTCCACTTT. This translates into CVRSYRANSPLHF.

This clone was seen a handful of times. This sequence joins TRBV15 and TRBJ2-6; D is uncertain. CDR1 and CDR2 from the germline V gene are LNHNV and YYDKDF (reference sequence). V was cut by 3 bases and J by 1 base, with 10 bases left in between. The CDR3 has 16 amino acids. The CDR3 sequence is CATSSEVRSGANVLTF. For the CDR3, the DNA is TGTGCCACCAGCAGTGAAGTCCGGTCTGGGGCCAACGTCCTGACTTTC.

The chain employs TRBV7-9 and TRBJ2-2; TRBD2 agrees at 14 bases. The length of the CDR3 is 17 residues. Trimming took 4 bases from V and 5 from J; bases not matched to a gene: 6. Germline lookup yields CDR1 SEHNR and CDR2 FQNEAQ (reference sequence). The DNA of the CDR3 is TGTGCCAGCAGCTCGGGACTAGCGGGAGTCGGGACCGGGGAGCTGTTTTTT. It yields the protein CASSSGLAGVGTGELFF.

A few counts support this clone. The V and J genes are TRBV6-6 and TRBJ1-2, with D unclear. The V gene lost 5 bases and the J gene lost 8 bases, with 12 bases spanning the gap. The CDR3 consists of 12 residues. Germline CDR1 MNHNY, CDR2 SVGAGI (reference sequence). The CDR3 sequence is CASSPERLGYTF. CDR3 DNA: TGTGCCAGCAGTCCCGAGCGTCTGGGCTACACCTTC.

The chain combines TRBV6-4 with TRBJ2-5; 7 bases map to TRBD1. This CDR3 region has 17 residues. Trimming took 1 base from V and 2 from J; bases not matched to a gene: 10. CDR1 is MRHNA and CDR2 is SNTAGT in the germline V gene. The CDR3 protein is CASSDYPQGEYQETQYF. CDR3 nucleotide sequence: TGTGCCAGCAGTGACTACCCTCAGGGGGAGTATCAAGAGACCCAGTACTTC.

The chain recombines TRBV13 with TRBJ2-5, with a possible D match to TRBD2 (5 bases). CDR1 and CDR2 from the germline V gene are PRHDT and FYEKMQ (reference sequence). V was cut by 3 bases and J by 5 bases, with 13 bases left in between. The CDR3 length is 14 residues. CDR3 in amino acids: CASSLGMGAETQYF. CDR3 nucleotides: TGTGCCAGCAGCTTGGGCATGGGAGCGGAGACCCAGTACTTC. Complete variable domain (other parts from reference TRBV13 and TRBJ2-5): AAGVIQSPRHLIKEKRETATLKCYPIPRHDTVYWYQQGPGQDPQFLISFYEKMQSDKGSIPDRFSAQQFSDYHSELNMSSLELGDSALYFCASSLGMGAETQYFGPGTRLLVL.

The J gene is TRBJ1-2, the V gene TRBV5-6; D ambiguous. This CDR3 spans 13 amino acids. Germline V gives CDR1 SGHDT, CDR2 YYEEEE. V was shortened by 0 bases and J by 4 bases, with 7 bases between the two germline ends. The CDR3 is CASSLADFYGYTF. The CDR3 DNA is TGTGCCAGCAGCTTGGCGGACTTCTATGGCTACACCTTC.

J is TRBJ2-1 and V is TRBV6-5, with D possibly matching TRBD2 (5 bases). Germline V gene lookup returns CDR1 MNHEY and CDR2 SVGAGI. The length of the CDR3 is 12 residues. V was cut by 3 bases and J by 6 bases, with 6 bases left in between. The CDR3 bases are TGTGCCAGCAGTTATCGGGGCAATGAGCAGTTCTTC. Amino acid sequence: CASSYRGNEQFF.

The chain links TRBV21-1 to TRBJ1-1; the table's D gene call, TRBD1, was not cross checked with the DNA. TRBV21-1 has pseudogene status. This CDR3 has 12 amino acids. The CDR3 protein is CASYRGNTEAFF. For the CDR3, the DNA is TGTGCCAGCTACAGGGGGAACACTGAAGCTTTCTTT.

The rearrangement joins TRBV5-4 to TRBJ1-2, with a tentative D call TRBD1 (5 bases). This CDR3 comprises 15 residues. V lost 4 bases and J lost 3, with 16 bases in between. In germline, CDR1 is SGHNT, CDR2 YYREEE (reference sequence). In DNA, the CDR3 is TGTGCCAGCAGCCCCAATCCGGGGGACGACTATGGCTACACCTTC. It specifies CASSPNPGDDYGYTF.

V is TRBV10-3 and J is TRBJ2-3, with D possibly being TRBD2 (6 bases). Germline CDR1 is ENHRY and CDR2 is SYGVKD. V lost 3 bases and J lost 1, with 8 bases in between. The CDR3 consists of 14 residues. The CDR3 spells CAISEGGGTDTQYF. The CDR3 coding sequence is TGTGCCATCAGTGAAGGCGGGGGCACAGATACGCAGTATTTT.

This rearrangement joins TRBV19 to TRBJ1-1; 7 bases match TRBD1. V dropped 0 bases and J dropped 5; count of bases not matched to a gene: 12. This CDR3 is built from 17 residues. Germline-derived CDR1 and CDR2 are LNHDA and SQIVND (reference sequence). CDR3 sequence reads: CASSIDLWEGARTEAFF. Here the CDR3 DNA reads TGTGCCAGTAGTATAGATCTATGGGAGGGGGCGAGGACTGAAGCTTTCTTT.

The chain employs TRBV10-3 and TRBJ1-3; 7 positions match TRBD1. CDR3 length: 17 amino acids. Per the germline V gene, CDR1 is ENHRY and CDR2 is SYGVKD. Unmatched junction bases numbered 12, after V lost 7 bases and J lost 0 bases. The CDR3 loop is CAITGTDPPTSGNTIYF. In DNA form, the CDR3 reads TGTGCCATCACCGGGACAGACCCTCCAACCTCTGGAAACACCATATATTTT.

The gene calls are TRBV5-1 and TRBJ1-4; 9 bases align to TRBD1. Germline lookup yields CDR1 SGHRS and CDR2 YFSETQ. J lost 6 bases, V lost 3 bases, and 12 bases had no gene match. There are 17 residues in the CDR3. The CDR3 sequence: CASSSKTGGSWDEKLFF. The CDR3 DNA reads TGCGCCAGCAGCTCCAAGACAGGGGGTTCTTGGGATGAAAAACTGTTTTTT. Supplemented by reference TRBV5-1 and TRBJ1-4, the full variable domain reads KAGVTQTPRYLIKTRGQQVTLSCSPISGHRSVSWYQQTPGQGLQFLFEYFSETQRNKGNFPGRFSGRQFSNSRSEMNVSTLELGDSALYLCASSSKTGGSWDEKLFFGSGTQLSVL.

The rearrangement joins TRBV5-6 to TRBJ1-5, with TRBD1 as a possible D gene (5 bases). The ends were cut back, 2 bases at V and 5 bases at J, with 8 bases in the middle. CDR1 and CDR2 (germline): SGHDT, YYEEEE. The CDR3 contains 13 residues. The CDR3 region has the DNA TGTGCCAGCAGCTTAGGAGGGGATCAGCCCCAGCATTTT. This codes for CASSLGGDQPQHF.

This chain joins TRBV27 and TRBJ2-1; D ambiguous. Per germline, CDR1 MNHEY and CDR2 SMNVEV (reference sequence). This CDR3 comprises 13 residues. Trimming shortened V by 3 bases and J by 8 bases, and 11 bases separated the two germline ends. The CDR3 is CASSFLGYHEQFF. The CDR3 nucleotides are TGTGCCAGCAGTTTTCTAGGGTATCATGAGCAGTTCTTC.

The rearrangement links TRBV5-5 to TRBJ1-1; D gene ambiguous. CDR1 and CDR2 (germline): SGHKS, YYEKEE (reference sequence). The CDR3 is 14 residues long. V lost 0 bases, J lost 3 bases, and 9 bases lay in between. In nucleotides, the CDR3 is TGTGCCAGCAGCTTGGAGGGTTGGGACACTGAAGCTTTCTTT. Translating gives CASSLEGWDTEAFF.

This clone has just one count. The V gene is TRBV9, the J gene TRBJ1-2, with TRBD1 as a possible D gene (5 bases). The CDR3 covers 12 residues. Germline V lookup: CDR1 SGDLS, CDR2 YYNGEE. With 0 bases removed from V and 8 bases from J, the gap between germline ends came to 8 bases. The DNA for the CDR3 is TGTGCCAGCAGCGTAGGGGGGAGAGGCTACACCTTC. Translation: CASSVGGRGYTF. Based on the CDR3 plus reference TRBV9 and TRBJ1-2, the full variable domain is DSGVTQTPKHLITATGQRVTLRCSPRSGDLSVYWYQQSLDQGLQFLIQYYNGEERAKGNILERFSAQQFPDLHSELNLSSLELGDSALYFCASSVGGRGYTFGSGTRLTVV.

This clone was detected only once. The CDR3 sequence: CASSLWAGGLWGTQYF. The CDR3 DNA reads as TGTGCCAGCAGTTTGTGGGCGGGGGGGCTGTGGGGTACGCAGTATTTT. The chain carries TRBV27 and TRBJ2-3; 9 positions match TRBD2. This CDR3 comprises 16 residues. CDR1 is MNHEY, CDR2 SMNVEV, per germline (reference sequence). The trim removed 3 bases at V and 8 bases at J, leaving 12 bases unmatched.

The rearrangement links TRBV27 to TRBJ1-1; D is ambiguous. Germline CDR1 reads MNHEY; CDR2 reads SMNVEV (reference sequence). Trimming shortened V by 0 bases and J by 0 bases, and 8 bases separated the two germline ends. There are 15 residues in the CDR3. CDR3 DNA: TGTGCCAGCAGTTTATCACCAGGCATGAACACTGAAGCTTTCTTT. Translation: CASSLSPGMNTEAFF.

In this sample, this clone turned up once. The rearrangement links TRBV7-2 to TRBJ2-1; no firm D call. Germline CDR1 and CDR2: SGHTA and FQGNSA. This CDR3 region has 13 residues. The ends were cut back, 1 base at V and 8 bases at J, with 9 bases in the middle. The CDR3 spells CASSLVSTDEQFF. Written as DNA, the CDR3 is TGTGCCAGCAGCTTAGTCTCCACCGATGAGCAGTTCTTC. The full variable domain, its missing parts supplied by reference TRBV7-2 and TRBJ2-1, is GAGVSQSPSNKVTEKGKDVELRCDPISGHTALYWYRQSLGQGLEFLIYFQGNSAPDKSGLPSDRFSAERTGGSVSTLTIQRTQQEDSAVYLCASSLVSTDEQFFGPGTRLTVL.

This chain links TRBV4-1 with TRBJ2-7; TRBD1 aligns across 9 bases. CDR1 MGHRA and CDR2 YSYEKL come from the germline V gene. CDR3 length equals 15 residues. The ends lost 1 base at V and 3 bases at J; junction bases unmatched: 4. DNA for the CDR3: TGCGCCAGCAGCCAAGTTGGACAGGGGAACTACGAGCAGTACTTC. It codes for CASSQVGQGNYEQYF.

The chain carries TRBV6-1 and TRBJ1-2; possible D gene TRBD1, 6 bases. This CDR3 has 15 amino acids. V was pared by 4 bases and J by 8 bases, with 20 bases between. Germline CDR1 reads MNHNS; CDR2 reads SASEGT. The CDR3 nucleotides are TGTGCCAGCAGTGCCTCAGGGGTCGCTCTAAACGGCTACACCTTC. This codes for CASSASGVALNGYTF.

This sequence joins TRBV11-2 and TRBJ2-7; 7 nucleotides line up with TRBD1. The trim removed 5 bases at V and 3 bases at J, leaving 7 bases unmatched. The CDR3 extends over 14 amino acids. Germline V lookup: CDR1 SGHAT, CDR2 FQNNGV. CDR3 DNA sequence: TGTGCCAGCAGCCTCCGGGACAGAAGCTACGAGCAGTACTTC. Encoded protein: CASSLRDRSYEQYF.

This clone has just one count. CDR3 residues: CASSSHFQGREKLFF. In DNA, the CDR3 is TGCGCCAGCAGCTCTCACTTCCAGGGGCGGGAAAAACTGTTTTTT. The V call is TRBV5-1, the J call TRBJ1-4; TRBD1 might be the D (6 bases). V dropped 3 bases and J dropped 8 bases, with 17 bases sitting between them. This CDR3 has 15 amino acids. Per the germline V gene, CDR1 is SGHRS and CDR2 is YFSETQ.

As DNA, the CDR3 is TGTGCCATCAGTGAGACATATACCGGGGAGCTGTTTTTT. This gives the protein CAISETYTGELFF. V is TRBV10-3 and J is TRBJ2-2; D is undetermined. From germline, CDR1 is ENHRY and CDR2 SYGVKD. The CDR3 has 13 residues. Between the trimmed V and J ends, which lost 2 bases and 5 bases, there was a span of 6 bases.

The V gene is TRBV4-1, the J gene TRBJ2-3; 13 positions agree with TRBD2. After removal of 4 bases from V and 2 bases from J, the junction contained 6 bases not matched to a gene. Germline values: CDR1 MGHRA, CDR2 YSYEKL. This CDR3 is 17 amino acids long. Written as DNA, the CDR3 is TGCGCCAGCAGCCCTACACTAGCGGGAGGGACCACAGATACGCAGTATTTT. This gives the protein CASSPTLAGGTTDTQYF.

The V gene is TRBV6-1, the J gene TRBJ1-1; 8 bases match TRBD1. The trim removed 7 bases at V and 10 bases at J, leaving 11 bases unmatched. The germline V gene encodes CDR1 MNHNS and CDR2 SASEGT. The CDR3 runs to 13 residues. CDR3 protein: CASTLDRDGAAFF. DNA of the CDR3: TGTGCCAGCACCCTGGACAGGGACGGCGCAGCTTTCTTT.

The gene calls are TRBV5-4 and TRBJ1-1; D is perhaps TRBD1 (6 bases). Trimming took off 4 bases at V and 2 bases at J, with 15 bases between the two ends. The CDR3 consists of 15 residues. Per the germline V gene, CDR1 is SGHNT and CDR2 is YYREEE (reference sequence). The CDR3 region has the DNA TGTGCCAGCAGCCGGGCCGGGACACCTAACACTGAAGCTTTCTTT. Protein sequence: CASSRAGTPNTEAFF. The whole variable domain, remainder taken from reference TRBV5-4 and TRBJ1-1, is ETGVTQSPTHLIKTRGQQVTLRCSSQSGHNTVSWYQQALGQGPQFIFQYYREEENGRGNFPPRFSGLQFPNYSSELNVNALELDDSALYLCASSRAGTPNTEAFFGQGTRLTVV.